This TCR beta chain came from a study of CD8+CD57+ T cells in acquired aplastic anemia. In its sample, this clonotype was seen many times. The study profiled TCR beta VDJ and CDR3 using genomic DNA as template. TCRdb called the reads again in MiXCR, with one record for every CDR3 protein. Of 150,000 or so distinct CDR3 sequences in the sample, 60% to 70% were seen once. The CDR3 has 13 amino acids. The germline V and J ends were trimmed by 1 base and 8 bases, with 11 bases remaining between them. The germline gives CDR1 SGHVS, CDR2 FQNEAQ. This receptor was taken from a human donor in good health. The chain uses TRBV7-8 and TRBJ1-2; unclear D gene. Sequencing was carried out using sorted CD4+, CD8+, or CD8+CD57+ T cells (not recorded which) from PBMCs. The CDR3 region has the DNA TGTGCCAGCAGCTTAGTAGATTTGTCGGGCTACACCTTC. It specifies CASSLVDLSGYTF. Full variable domain (outside the CDR3, taken from reference TRBV7-8 and TRBJ1-2): GAGVSQSPRYKVAKRGQDVALRCDPISGHVSLFWYQQALGQGPEFLTYFQNEAQLDKSGLPSDRFFAERPEGSVSTLKIQRTQQEDSAVYLCASSLVDLSGYTFGSGTRLTVV.